The clone carrying this T cell receptor beta chain was counted between two and nine times. Antigen unknown. This entry comes from a study of response to subunit inactivated influenza vaccine. Points from the study as a whole: Each seasonal flu vaccination may recruit only limited new T cells, authors suggested.

TCRdb ran MiXCR on the RT-PCR reads and lists one entry per CDR3 protein. This sample has a few hundred thousand distinct CDR3 sequences, with just over 20% found just once. Trimming took off 3 bases at V and 3 bases at J, with 8 bases between the two ends. This CDR3 has 12 amino acids. Germline V gene sequence: CDR1 DFQATT, CDR2 SNEGSKA (reference sequence). Source: PBMCs from blood, taken about 20 months after vaccination. The V and J genes are TRBV20-1 and TRBJ1-2; D is undetermined. The sequence derives from a man between 50 and 75 years old who received an inactivated influenza vaccine. CDR3 protein: CSARGSDYGYTF. The CDR3 bases are TGCAGTGCTAGGGGAAGCGACTATGGCTACACCTTC.